Listed below are T cell receptor beta chains from one sample, sequenced in a study of control samples from healthy donors and cancer patients. The protocol was immunoSEQ multiplex PCR, while the TCRdb copy is restricted to in-frame clones and leaves out a portion. The table records 100,000 to 150,000 clones, nearly 90% of them present only once. The material sequenced was blood. All receptors come from a man between 50 and 59 years old in good health. The CDR3 runs from the conserved cysteine through the conserved F or W. Fields, in order: CDR3 protein, D gene, CDR3 length, V gene. The D gene is left open where the match is weak.

CASSQGPSGGPSLF TRBD2 14 TRBV7-8
CASSPKSAGSSDSGNTIYF - 19 TRBV19
CASSYQGFEQYF - 12 TRBV7-8
CASSWRQNSPLHF - 13 TRBV11-3
CASSLEPRQGFNTEAFF - 17 TRBV5-1
CASSTSIHGTNEKLFF - 16 TRBV7-9
CASRSLGTGDYGYTF - 15 TRBV19
CASSAAPPSPYNSPLHF - 17 TRBV6-1
CASNRGLAYEQYF - 13 TRBV7-9
CASSNGQGAGEQYF TRBD1 14 TRBV6-6
CASSVQGRETQYF - 13 TRBV19
CSVPGQGADQPQHF TRBD1 14 TRBV29-1
CAWRYGQGLFGYTF TRBD1 14 TRBV30
CASSLLGGWETQYF - 14 TRBV11-2
CAWSRTDTEAFF - 12 TRBV30
CATSAGTENYGYTF TRBD1 14 TRBV15
CASSLGGWRNQPQHF - 15 TRBV5-6
CASSLAAGAAQYF - 13 TRBV7-9
CASSQSERGYTF - 12 TRBV7-9
CASSLPGQGWGYTF TRBD1 14 TRBV28